This TCR beta chain is from a study of early T cells in non-severe SARS-CoV-2 infection. At the level of the study: Sequencing used unsorted whole-blood bulk RNA, so chains lack pairing.

The CDR3 consists of 12 residues. Germline loops: CDR1 SQVTM, CDR2 ANQGSEA. Trimming cost V 5 bases and J 3 bases; bases outside gene matches: 4. TCRdb independently ran MiXCR on the 5' RACE reads; one entry per CDR3 protein. The table has about 10,000 distinct CDR3 sequences, 4% to 5.5% seen once. The rearrangement joins TRBV29-1 to TRBJ2-7; 7 bases map to TRBD2. Sequenced material: whole blood. This clonotype was obtained from an adult who was a healthcare worker with PCR-confirmed SARS-CoV-2 infection or an uninfected control (not recorded which). This CDR3 reads CSVWTRNYEQYF. CDR3 nucleotide sequence: TGCAGCGTTTGGACTAGAAACTACGAGCAGTACTTC.